This TCR beta chain was identified during a study of graft-versus-host responses after intestinal transplantation (dated by TCRdb to the early 2020s). Notes on the research overall: Recipients received multivisceral, liver-intestinal, or isolated intestinal transplants. Every recipient was given anti-thymocyte globulin induction, then maintenance tacrolimus and steroids for 3 to 4 years. After intestinal transplantation, graft-versus-host and host-versus-graft alloreactive T cell clones in the graft, circulation and bone marrow were tracked using bulk TCR-beta CDR3 sequencing. Alloreactive clones were identified by sequencing pre-transplant mixed lymphocyte reaction products and comparing these products with unstimulated pre-transplant donor and recipient T cells. The cohort enrolled some 24 intestinal transplant recipients, one of whom was a retransplant, and a few patients without pretransplant specimens were excluded. Donor T cell macrochimerism was defined as a peak of at least 4% donor T cells among recipient peripheral blood mononuclear cells. Rather than going through the commercial service, samples from a few later patients were sequenced in-house on an Illumina MiSeq and processed with MiXCR.

Unmatched junction bases come to 9, with V trimmed by 6 bases and J by 2 bases. From the cysteine up to the phenylalanine, the CDR3 has a length of 17 residues. Only the CDR3 DNA stays, 51 bases, in frame from base 1. In the germline V gene, CDR1 corresponds to MDHEN and CDR2 to SYDVKM. The library was produced with the immunoSEQ multiplex PCR assay. For most patients, genomic DNA was isolated using the Qiagen DNeasy Blood and Tissue Kit and was shipped frozen to Adaptive Biotechnologies for TCR sequencing. Adaptive Biotechnologies carried out high-throughput TCR-beta CDR3 sequencing of genomic DNA for most patients. The published analysis was carried out like this. Adaptive's ImmunoSEQ software supplied the TCR sequencing data for 18 patients, while MiXCR and VDJtools were used to process a few other patients. To correct CD4 versus CD8 sorting errors, any sequence found in both subsets at a frequency ratio below 5:1 was removed. Because the origin of CDR3 nucleotide sequences shared between donor and recipient could not be assigned, those sequences were removed. Alloreactive clones required at least 2-fold expansion over unstimulated cells and minimum CFSE-low frequency of 0.002% (template counts) or 0.001% (read counts). Clones were considered mappable if detected in sequenced pre-transplant spleen, lymph node, or MLR CFSE-low populations of the donor or recipient. Cumulative frequency of alloreactive clones was calculated as a percentage of all sequences weighted by copy number. The clones in this table, taken by TCRdb from immuneACCESS, are in-frame only. Not every clone is retained; where verified, under half of the shortfall comes from an unresolved V gene, and the cause of the rest is unknown. V, J and clone size are those of that table, while D and trimming were read from the DNA. The table for this sample lists under 90,000 clones; around 87% of them were counted only once. Roughly 3.9% of the sample goes to the ten largest clones.

Study-level results and caveats: The relatively low number and heterogeneity of intestinal transplant patients limited the conclusions. In patients with donor T cell macrochimerism, the allografts had high GvH to HvG T cell clonal ratios. GvH clones were found in recipient bone marrow, and some of the GvH clones appeared earlier in ileal mucosa or blood, which is consistent with an intestinal mucosal origin. Early after transplant, declines in HvG clones were associated with peak levels of circulating GvH clones.

For this clone: The antigen it binds to is not known. Within one base of it there is no much larger clone, and no base qualities were kept.

The time point tag for this specimen amounts to: cells obtained before transplantation from donor or recipient. CD3+CD4+ and CD3+CD8+ populations were FACS-sorted from unstimulated pre-transplant donor and recipient cells taken from spleen or lymph nodes. The chain is encoded by TRBV28 joined to TRBJ1-6; TRBD1 matches 8 bases in the middle. The clonotype was recovered from a human donor who was the organ donor for an intestinal transplant. The specimen was unstimulated CD8+ T cells sorted from spleen or lymph node cells, collected before transplant. In nucleotides, the sequence is TGTGCCAGCAGAAGCCTCCAGGGGGCCACCTATAATTCACCCCTCCACTTT. Translated, this is CASRSLQGATYNSPLHF. Extended through the reference TRBV28 and TRBJ1-6 proteins, this CDR3 yields the full variable domain: DVKVTQSSRYLVKRTGEKVFLECVQDMDHENMFWYRQDPGLGLRLIYFSYDVKMKEKGDIPEGYSVSREKKERFSLILESASTNQTSMYLCASRSLQGATYNSPLHFGNGTRLTVT.